These 26 T cell receptor beta chains came from one sample sequenced in a study of OX40 agonist ivuxolimab in advanced cancers. The repertoire was sequenced with immunoSEQ multiplex PCR; TCRdb's copy has only in-frame clones and lacks some. The repertoire holds fewer than 100,000 clones, with 89% as singletons. The material was CD4+ or CD8+ T cells sorted from blood, obtained in a trial of the OX40 agonist ivuxolimab. The source of these receptors is an adult with an advanced solid tumor such as melanoma, head and neck, liver or kidney cancer.

In the case of this clone: One end of the junction varies from germline; a read error may be responsible. This chain uses TRBV4-1 with TRBJ2-4, with D perhaps matching TRBD2 (6 bases). This CDR3 has 15 amino acids. Germline V gives CDR1 MGHRA, CDR2 YSYEKL. Here the CDR3 DNA reads TGCGCCAGCAGCCAAGATGGCGGGGCGAAAAGCATTCAGTACTTC. Its protein is CASSQDGGAKSIQYF.

This sequence joins TRBV28 and TRBJ2-4; TRBD2 matches 10 bases. This CDR3 region has 14 residues. CDR1 is MDHEN and CDR2 is SYDVKM in the germline V gene. V gave up 6 bases and J gave up 7 bases; unmatched junction bases: 6. CDR3 DNA sequence: TGTGCCAGCAGGGCTAGCGGGAGAGTGAACATTCAGTACTTC. Its translation: CASRASGRVNIQYF.

The chain links TRBV28 to TRBJ2-7; 10 bases map to TRBD2. With 7 bases clipped from V and 5 bases from J, the junction kept 8 bases outside the gene matches. CDR1 is MDHEN and CDR2 is SYDVKM in the germline V gene. The CDR3 spans 14 residues. CDR3: CASMGAGGTHEQYF. The CDR3 bases are TGTGCCAGCATGGGAGCGGGAGGGACCCACGAGCAGTACTTC.

The chain is built from TRBV19 and TRBJ2-7; D is unclear. The germline V and J ends were trimmed by 5 bases and 3 bases, with 14 bases remaining between them. The CDR3 is made up of 14 amino acids. Germline V gene data show CDR1 as LNHDA and CDR2 as SQIVND (reference sequence). CDR3 in DNA: TGTGCCAGTAGTCCGGGCCTGCTCCTCTACGAGCAGTACTTC. As protein: CASSPGLLLYEQYF.

In regard to this clone: The sample contains more than one DNA sequence encoding this CDR3. V gene TRBV6-5 combines with J gene TRBJ1-1; D unresolved. Germline values: CDR1 MNHEY, CDR2 SVGAGI. The V end lost 7 bases, the J end lost 4 bases, and 7 bases lay between the germline ends. This CDR3 has 11 residues. The CDR3 protein is CASNRGTEAFF. The DNA of the CDR3 is TGTGCCAGCAACCGAGGCACTGAAGCTTTCTTT.

The rearrangement links TRBV10-3 to TRBJ1-3; D gene uncertain. The V gene's germline CDR1 is ENHRY and CDR2 SYGVKD. V lost 0 bases to trimming and J lost 0 bases, with 9 bases between them. The CDR3 is 16 residues long. As DNA, the CDR3 is TGTGCCATCAGTGAGTCGGGCAGCTTCTCTGGAAACACCATATATTTT. Protein sequence: CAISESGSFSGNTIYF.

The chain uses TRBV7-9 and TRBJ2-7; D gene unclear. The V gene's germline CDR1 is SEHNR and CDR2 FQNEAQ (reference sequence). This CDR3 contains 14 residues. V lost 2 bases and J 3 bases, leaving 11 bases between the germline ends. In DNA, the CDR3 is TGTGCCAGCAGCTTAACGGCAAGGGTCTACGAGCAGTACTTC. As protein: CASSLTARVYEQYF.

The chain carries TRBV7-9 and TRBJ1-6, with a possible D match to TRBD1 (5 bases). The CDR3 sequence is 14 residues long. The germline V gene encodes CDR1 SEHNR and CDR2 FQNEAQ (reference sequence). V was cut by 4 bases and J by 10 bases, with 14 bases left in between. The CDR3 protein is CASSSSGSESPLHF. As DNA, the CDR3 is TGTGCCAGCAGCTCATCAGGGAGTGAGTCACCCCTCCACTTT.

The rearrangement uses TRBV10-1 and TRBJ2-1, with TRBD1 as a possible D gene (5 bases). Between the trimmed V and J ends, which lost 3 bases and 7 bases, there was a span of 19 bases. The length of the CDR3 is 16 residues. Germline V lookup: CDR1 WNHNN, CDR2 SYGVQD (reference sequence). For the CDR3, the DNA is TGCGCCAGCAGTGAAGGGATGGCAGGGAAAGGGAATGAGCAGTTCTTC. The encoded protein is CASSEGMAGKGNEQFF.

This chain joins TRBV19 and TRBJ1-4; maybe TRBD1 (5 bases). The CDR3 consists of 14 residues. Trimming took 5 bases from V and 6 from J, leaving 13 bases between them. Germline V gene sequence: CDR1 LNHDA, CDR2 SQIVND (reference sequence). The CDR3 loop reads CASSGSGSYEKLFF. CDR3 sequence (DNA): TGTGCCAGTAGTGGGTCAGGGTCCTATGAAAAACTGTTTTTT.

With respect to this clone: At the DNA level, this CDR3 is encoded by other sequences in the same sample as well. V usage is TRBV5-1 and J usage is TRBJ1-2, with D possibly matching TRBD1 (5 bases). Trimming stripped 2 bases from V and 2 bases from J, with 10 bases between. Germline CDR1 and CDR2: SGHRS and YFSETQ. CDR3 length equals 14 residues. The CDR3 region is CASSLGDGNYGYTF. In DNA, the CDR3 is TGCGCCAGCAGCTTAGGGGACGGAAACTATGGCTACACCTTC.

The J gene is TRBJ2-7, the V gene TRBV7-9; 9 bases map to TRBD1. This CDR3 region has 18 residues. Germline V lookup: CDR1 SEHNR, CDR2 FQNEAQ (reference sequence). With V trimmed by 4 bases and J by 2 bases, 15 bases remained unmatched. The CDR3 DNA is TGTGCCAGCAGCTCCCTCCGGGACAGGGTCGGGCTGACCTACGAGCAGTACTTC. It yields the protein CASSSLRDRVGLTYEQYF. Full variable domain (remainder filled in from reference TRBV7-9 and TRBJ2-7): DTGVSQNPRHKITKRGQNVTFRCDPISEHNRLYWYRQTLGQGPEFLTYFQNEAQLEKSRLLSDRFSAERPKGSFSTLEIQRTEQGDSAMYLCASSSLRDRVGLTYEQYFGPGTRLTVT.

CDR3 nucleotides: TGTGCCAGCAGTGAGGGACTAACAGATACGCAGTATTTT. Protein: CASSEGLTDTQYF. The V call is TRBV2, the J call TRBJ2-3, with 7 bases that match TRBD2. Germline V lookup: CDR1 SNHLY, CDR2 FYNNEI. V shed 3 bases, J shed 3 bases, and the junction held 0 bases outside the gene matches. This CDR3 is 13 amino acids long.

This chain connects TRBV29-1 to TRBJ2-7; 9 bases match TRBD1. The CDR3 extends over 14 amino acids. V lost 4 bases to trimming and J lost 5 bases; unmatched junction nucleotides: 9. Germline lookup yields CDR1 SQVTM and CDR2 ANQGSEA. In DNA form, the CDR3 reads TGCAGCGTTGGGGGGGACAGGGTAGGGAACGAGCAGTACTTC. Its translation: CSVGGDRVGNEQYF.

The chain uses TRBV27 and TRBJ1-6; D gene uncertain. The CDR3 has 13 residues. V dropped 6 bases and J dropped 6 bases, with 9 bases sitting between them. Per germline, CDR1 MNHEY and CDR2 SMNVEV (reference sequence). CDR3 in DNA: TGTGCCAGCAGCCGGGTCTTTAATTCACCCCTCCACTTT. Translated: CASSRVFNSPLHF.

The V gene is TRBV5-6, the J gene TRBJ2-1; D gene unclear. Germline V gene data show CDR1 as SGHDT and CDR2 as YYEEEE. The CDR3 consists of 12 residues. Trimming stripped 1 base from V and 15 bases from J, with 14 bases between. CDR3 coding DNA: TGTGCCAGCAGCTTGCGAATTACAGCCAGGTTCTTC. This sequence encodes CASSLRITARFF.

This clone has only one observation. V usage is TRBV27 and J usage is TRBJ2-2; the D is unclear. CDR3 length: 16 residues. The germline CDR1 and CDR2 sequences are MNHEY and SMNVEV (reference sequence). The V gene lost 0 bases and the J gene lost 0 bases, with 8 bases spanning the gap. The CDR3 DNA is TGTGCCAGCAGTTTATCCCCTGGGTCGAACACCGGGGAGCTGTTTTTT. It translates to CASSLSPGSNTGELFF.

CDR3 protein: CASSPRQVFLDEKLFF. DNA of the CDR3: TGTGCCAGCTCACCAAGGCAGGTGTTTTTAGATGAAAAACTGTTTTTT. The genes are TRBV18 and TRBJ1-4; the D is unclear. Trimming took 2 bases from V and 6 from J, leaving 16 bases between them. Germline CDR1 is KGHSH and CDR2 is LQKENI. CDR3 size: 16 residues.

The chain recombines TRBV5-1 with TRBJ1-2, with unresolved D. CDR1 is SGHRS, CDR2 YFSETQ, per germline. Trimming pared 0 bases from V and 2 bases from J, leaving 5 bases between. The CDR3 has 13 residues. Here the CDR3 reads CASSLVGNYGYTF. The CDR3, as DNA: TGCGCCAGCAGCTTGGTAGGGAACTATGGCTACACCTTC.

The chain combines TRBV6-1 with TRBJ2-3; D call uncertain. The CDR3 extends over 15 amino acids. Germline V gene data show CDR1 as MNHNS and CDR2 as SASEGT. V lost 2 bases to trimming and J lost 2 bases, with 11 bases between them. CDR3 residues: CASSEKLLNTDTQYF. In nucleotides, the CDR3 is TGTGCCAGCAGTGAAAAACTACTAAACACAGATACGCAGTATTTT.

The CDR3: CAISEKGTGANEQFF. The CDR3 nucleotides read TGTGCCATCAGTGAGAAAGGGACAGGGGCAAATGAGCAGTTCTTC. The chain joins TRBV10-3 to TRBJ2-1; 10 positions match TRBD1. The CDR3 is made up of 15 amino acids. Trimming took 2 bases from V and 7 from J; bases not matched to a gene: 5. Germline CDR1 is ENHRY and CDR2 is SYGVKD.

This chain uses TRBV28 with TRBJ2-7; 9 bases are a match to TRBD1. Germline trimming cut 3 bases from V and 2 bases from J; bases unmatched to any gene: 11. CDR1 is MDHEN, CDR2 SYDVKM, per germline. This CDR3 is built from 17 residues. CDR3: CASSLATGQGIPYEQYF. The DNA for the CDR3 is TGTGCCAGCAGTTTGGCCACCGGACAGGGGATCCCCTACGAGCAGTACTTC.

The V gene is TRBV11-2, the J gene TRBJ2-7, with 9 bases fitting TRBD1. The V gene end was trimmed by 4 bases and the J gene end by 3 bases; junction bases not matched to a gene: 10. The CDR3 contains 16 residues. Germline loops: CDR1 SGHAT, CDR2 FQNNGV. The CDR3 here is CASSSWGTGWDYEQYF. For the CDR3, the DNA is TGTGCCAGCAGCTCTTGGGGGACAGGGTGGGACTACGAGCAGTACTTC.

The rearrangement uses TRBV5-6 and TRBJ1-2, with 10 bases that match TRBD1. The CDR3 extends over 16 amino acids. The junction had 7 bases not matched to a gene; V was cut back by 1 base and J by 4 bases. Germline-derived CDR1 and CDR2 are SGHDT and YYEEEE. Written as DNA, the CDR3 is TGTGCCAGCAGCTTGCATGGGACAGGGGAGGCCTATGGCTACACCTTC. It yields the protein CASSLHGTGEAYGYTF.

The chain employs TRBV15 and TRBJ1-4, with D maybe TRBD1 (6 bases). In germline, CDR1 is LNHNV, CDR2 YYDKDF (reference sequence). With 5 bases removed from V and 3 bases from J, the gap between germline ends came to 10 bases. The CDR3 sequence is 14 residues long. The CDR3 nucleotides are TGTGCCACCAGCTTTGACAGGTCTAATGAAAAACTGTTTTTT. It specifies CATSFDRSNEKLFF.

J is TRBJ2-1 and V is TRBV6-5; the D is unclear. Looked up from germline, CDR1 is MNHEY and CDR2 is SVGAGI. There are 11 residues in the CDR3. V lost 5 bases and J 9 bases, leaving 8 bases between the germline ends. The CDR3 nucleotides read TGTGCCAGCAGTAACGCCGGTGAGCAGTTCTTC. Its protein is CASSNAGEQFF.